One and the same sample provided the 22 T cell receptor beta chains below, sequenced in a study of molecular identifiers for immune sequencing clone quantification. TCRdb itself ran the PCR reads through MiXCR, one entry per CDR3 protein. The repertoire holds 50,000 to 75,000 distinct CDR3 sequences, with around a fifth as singletons. Material for sequencing was naive CD8+ T cells from blood, with Jurkat cell RNA spiked in. Subset specified: FACS-sorted CD8+CD4-CCR7+CD45RA+ naive T cells. The receptors shown here come from a human donor in good health. Some libraries in this study had Jurkat cell RNA spiked in.

This clonotype has at least ten counts. The chain joins TRBV20-1 to TRBJ2-2, with no clear D. Germline lookup yields CDR1 DFQATT and CDR2 SNEGSKA (reference sequence). CDR3 size: 13 residues. The CDR3 loop reads CSVKNANTGELFF. CDR3 sequence (DNA): TGCAGCGTCAAGAATGCGAACACCGGGGAGCTGTTTTTT.

The rearrangement links TRBV12-3 or TRBV12-4 to TRBJ1-4, with TRBD1 matching 7 bases. The CDR3 covers 15 residues. V lost 2 bases, J lost 7 bases, and 7 bases stayed unmatched. CDR3: CASSLYAGGGEKLFF. CDR3 sequence (DNA): TGTGCCAGCAGTTTATATGCAGGGGGGGGTGAAAAACTGTTTTTT.

This clonotype was detected many times. The rearrangement links TRBV6-5 to TRBJ2-5; D possibly matches TRBD1 or TRBD2 (5 bases each). Germline CDR1 and CDR2: MNHEY and SVGAGI. The length of the CDR3 is 13 residues. Between the trimmed V and J ends, which lost 4 bases and 5 bases, there was a span of 11 bases. CDR3 in amino acids: CASSSDWGETQYF. The CDR3 region has the DNA TGTGCCAGCAGTTCCGACTGGGGGGAGACCCAGTACTTC.

This clonotype has only a few counts. The chain is built from TRBV5-1 and TRBJ2-1; D is unclear. In germline, CDR1 is SGHRS, CDR2 YFSETQ. The germline V and J ends were trimmed by 4 bases and 2 bases, with 13 bases remaining between them. This CDR3 region has 15 residues. DNA for the CDR3: TGCGCCAGCAGCCCACGCTTAGCCCCCTACAATGAGCAGTTCTTC. This codes for CASSPRLAPYNEQFF. Using reference TRBV5-1 and TRBJ2-1 for the parts outside the CDR3, the full variable domain is KAGVTQTPRYLIKTRGQQVTLSCSPISGHRSVSWYQQTPGQGLQFLFEYFSETQRNKGNFPGRFSGRQFSNSRSEMNVSTLELGDSALYLCASSPRLAPYNEQFFGPGTRLTVL.

Ten or more counts support this clonotype. The chain carries TRBV27 and TRBJ1-1, with D perhaps matching TRBD1 (5 bases). The CDR3 sequence is 14 residues long. The germline V gene has CDR1 MNHEY and CDR2 SMNVEV (reference sequence). Trimming shortened V by 7 bases and J by 7 bases, and 19 bases separated the two germline ends. CDR3 DNA: TGTGCCAGCAAGGCTGTTCTAGTGGGGGGTGAAGCTTTCTTT. As protein: CASKAVLVGGEAFF.

This clonotype was counted at least ten times. The V and J genes are TRBV3-1 and TRBJ1-1, with D unresolved. This CDR3 is built from 16 residues. Trimming shortened V by 4 bases and J by 1 base, and 16 bases separated the two germline ends. In germline, CDR1 is LGHDT, CDR2 YNNKEL (reference sequence). In DNA, the CDR3 is TGTGCCAGCAGCCTTCTTTATTTGGAGACGAACACTGAAGCTTTCTTT. Translation: CASSLLYLETNTEAFF.

This clonotype was seen many times. J is TRBJ2-2 and V is TRBV20-1; TRBD1 matches at 9 bases. CDR1 and CDR2 (germline): DFQATT, SNEGSKA (reference sequence). CDR3 size: 15 residues. V was pared by 6 bases and J by 1 base, with 6 bases of the junction left unmatched. CDR3 sequence (DNA): TGCAGTGCCTTAGGACAGGGGTGGAACACCGGGGAGCTGTTTTTT. This encodes CSALGQGWNTGELFF.

This clonotype was counted many times. The chain combines TRBV27 with TRBJ2-5; D is perhaps TRBD2 (5 bases). Germline CDR1 is MNHEY and CDR2 is SMNVEV (reference sequence). This CDR3 comprises 14 residues. The V and J ends lost 4 bases and 2 bases respectively, with 11 bases between them. CDR3 loop: CASSSHRDQETQYF. The CDR3 DNA reads TGTGCCAGCAGTTCTCACCGGGATCAAGAGACCCAGTACTTC.

This clonotype was counted at least ten times. V is TRBV20-1 and J is TRBJ2-2; a possible D gene is TRBD2 (6 bases). Germline-derived CDR1 and CDR2 are DFQATT and SNEGSKA (reference sequence). Between the trimmed V and J ends, which lost 0 bases and 3 bases, there was a span of 11 bases. The CDR3 has 15 amino acids. The CDR3 here is CSAREPGRYTGELFF. DNA for the CDR3: TGCAGTGCTAGAGAACCAGGGAGGTACACCGGGGAGCTGTTTTTT.

This clonotype was picked up many times. The J gene is TRBJ2-1, the V gene TRBV7-6; D unresolved. The germline CDR1 and CDR2 sequences are SGHVS and FNYEAQ. This CDR3 is 11 amino acids long. The V end was cut by 5 bases, the J end by 6 bases, with 5 bases between. CDR3 protein: CASSPINEQFF. For the CDR3, the DNA is TGTGCCAGCAGCCCGATCAATGAGCAGTTCTTC.

This clonotype has at least ten counts. The V and J genes are TRBV27 and TRBJ1-1; D not resolved. V lost 2 bases and J 0 bases, leaving 10 bases between the germline ends. The germline CDR1 and CDR2 sequences are MNHEY and SMNVEV (reference sequence). The CDR3 sequence is 15 residues long. CDR3 sequence reads: CASSLIGQMNTEAFF. CDR3 nucleotides: TGTGCCAGCAGTTTAATAGGCCAGATGAACACTGAAGCTTTCTTT.

The chain joins TRBV4-1 to TRBJ2-7, with a weak D call TRBD2 (6 bases). V lost 0 bases, J lost 5 bases, and 23 bases lay in between. The CDR3 is made up of 18 amino acids. Germline V lookup: CDR1 MGHRA, CDR2 YSYEKL. The CDR3 DNA reads TGCGCCAGCAGCCAAGATCTTAATCTTCCTAGCGTAACCCACGAGCAGTACTTC. Protein product: CASSQDLNLPSVTHEQYF.

Turning to this clonotype: A much larger clonotype is one base distant, so this may be a read error. This chain connects TRBV19 to TRBJ2-2; tentative D call: TRBD2 (5 bases). V lost 11 bases and J 6 bases, leaving 13 bases between the germline ends. There are 12 residues in the CDR3. The V gene's germline CDR1 is LNHDA and CDR2 SQIVND (reference sequence). CDR3 protein: CAGTKEAGELFF. The CDR3 bases are TGTGCCGGTACCAAGGAGGCCGGGGAGCTGTTTTTT.

This clonotype showed up many times. V gene TRBV6-2 or TRBV6-3 combines with J gene TRBJ2-2; the D gene is possibly TRBD1 (6 bases). Germline CDR1 MNHEY, CDR2 SVGEGT. The CDR3 extends over 18 amino acids. Trimming stripped 0 bases from V and 9 bases from J, with 23 bases between. CDR3 in amino acids: CASSYSKAMGAGWRELFF. The CDR3 nucleotides are TGTGCCAGCAGTTACTCGAAGGCAATGGGGGCTGGTTGGCGGGAGCTGTTTTTT.

With respect to this clonotype: This CDR3 is missing its conserved last phenylalanine or tryptophan, likely due to a read error. J is TRBJ2-7 and V is TRBV10-3, with D unclear. The germline gives CDR1 ENHRY, CDR2 SYGVKD. This CDR3 is built from 12 residues. As DNA, the CDR3 is TGTGCCCTCAGTGGTAAAGTCTACGAGCAGTACTCC. Amino acid sequence: CALSGKVYEQYS.

A few counts support this clonotype. The rearrangement links TRBV6-1 to TRBJ2-7; the D gene is possibly TRBD2 (5 bases). The CDR3 consists of 13 residues. Between the trimmed V and J ends, which lost 4 bases and 0 bases, there was a span of 7 bases. Germline lookup yields CDR1 MNHNS and CDR2 SASEGT. In nucleotides, the CDR3 is TGTGCCAGCAGTGCGAGGGTCTCCTACGAGCAGTACTTC. Translating it yields CASSARVSYEQYF.

This clonotype was counted only a few times. The rearrangement joins TRBV29-1 to TRBJ2-1; D gene unclear. CDR1 SQVTM and CDR2 ANQGSEA come from the germline V gene. The CDR3 sequence is 13 residues long. V lost 8 bases to trimming and J lost 0 bases, with 11 bases between them. The CDR3 sequence: CSPLRLSYNEQFF. The CDR3 region has the DNA TGCAGCCCACTGCGTCTCTCCTACAATGAGCAGTTCTTC.

Remarks on this clonotype: It may be a read error: a sequence one base away is much more abundant. V usage is TRBV6-1 and J usage is TRBJ1-2, with 7 bases matching TRBD1. There are 13 residues in the CDR3. Germline loops: CDR1 MNHNS, CDR2 SASEGT. With 7 bases clipped from V and 6 bases from J, the junction kept 8 bases outside the gene matches. The CDR3 DNA reads TGTGCCAGCAACTCAAGGGGGCCCCATGGCTACACCTTC. Translated: CASNSRGPHGYTF.

This clonotype was detected ten times or more. The V gene is TRBV20-1, the J gene TRBJ2-7; 9 positions agree with TRBD2. V dropped 7 bases and J dropped 2; count of bases not matched to a gene: 3. Germline V lookup: CDR1 DFQATT, CDR2 SNEGSKA (reference sequence). The length of the CDR3 is 12 residues. CDR3 amino acids: CSGRGGTYEQYF. The CDR3 coding sequence is TGCAGTGGGCGGGGGGGAACCTACGAGCAGTACTTC.

This clonotype appeared many times. The chain joins TRBV7-6 to TRBJ2-7; 11 bases are shared with TRBD2. Trimming cost V 5 bases and J 7 bases; bases outside gene matches: 7. The germline CDR1 and CDR2 sequences are SGHVS and FNYEAQ. The CDR3 is 14 residues long. DNA for the CDR3: TGTGCCAGCAGCATTACTAGCGGGAGTGGTGAGCAGTACTTC. Translation: CASSITSGSGEQYF. Drawing the rest from reference TRBV7-6 and TRBJ2-7, the complete variable domain is GAGVSQSPRYKVTKRGQDVALRCDPISGHVSLYWYRQALGQGPEFLTYFNYEAQQDKSGLPNDRFSAERPEGSISTLTIQRTEQRDSAMYRCASSITSGSGEQYFGPGTRLTVT.

The rearrangement links TRBV7-9 to TRBJ2-1, with 7 bases that match TRBD2. This CDR3 contains 14 residues. Germline CDR1 is SEHNR and CDR2 is FQNEAQ (reference sequence). J gave up 4 bases and V 8 bases, and 8 bases lay outside the gene matches. The CDR3 protein is CASPGLAAYNEQFF. CDR3 DNA: TGTGCCAGCCCGGGGCTAGCGGCGTACAATGAGCAGTTCTTC.

This clonotype was seen repeatedly, ten times or more. The genes are TRBV29-1 and TRBJ1-5, with 7 bases aligning to TRBD1. The CDR3 runs to 15 residues. The junction had 6 bases not matched to a gene; V was cut back by 4 bases and J by 0 bases. Germline V CDR1 and CDR2: SQVTM, ANQGSEA. CDR3 sequence (DNA): TGCAGCGTTGTTTCCACAGGGGATAGCAATCAGCCCCAGCATTTT. Translation gives CSVVSTGDSNQPQHF.